The 5 T cell receptor beta chains below come from one sample, sequenced in a study of CD8+ T cells in alopecia areata. RNA extraction and reverse transcription yielded cDNA as sequencing template. Clones were sequenced by immunoSEQ multiplex PCR, and TCRdb holds only the in-frame ones, with some missing. The sample is made up of 90,000 to 130,000 clones, none counted only once. Material for sequencing was lesional skin. All receptors derive from a C3H/HeJ mouse with alopecia areata. The strain bears MHC haplotype H2-k.

This clone was seen more than once but under ten times. There is a difference at residue 10 between the TCRdb protein and the DNA translation, so the protein given here was translated from the DNA. All gene names here are mouse names. The read ends 3 residues shy of where the CDR3 ends; the end is completed using the germline J gene. Other DNA sequences from this sample encode an identical CDR3 as well. The chain carries TRBV1 and TRBJ1-3; 7 bases line up with TRBD1. The CDR3 is 13 residues long. The V gene's germline CDR1 is NSQYPW and CDR2 LRSPGD (reference sequence). Trimming cost V 0 bases and J 8 bases; bases outside gene matches: 1. The CDR3 is CTCSADRGDTLYF. The sequenced CDR3 bases are TGCACCTGCAGTGCAGACAGGGGGGATACG.

Turning to this clone: Germline and genes here are mouse. The CDR3 is cut off 4 residues early in the read; its end comes from the germline J gene. The rearrangement uses TRBV17 and TRBJ2-3, with D perhaps TRBD2 (7 bases). Germline lookup yields CDR1 MNHDT and CDR2 YYDKIL. The V end was cut by 4 bases, the J end by 0 bases, with 11 bases between. This CDR3 contains 15 residues. This CDR3 reads CASSMWGASAETLYF. Incomplete CDR3 DNA: TGTGCTAGCAGTATGTGGGGGGCTAGTGCAGAA.

Comments on this clone: The gene names given are mouse names. Sequencing ends 4 residues short of the CDR3 end; the germline J gene provides the rest. The chain has TRBV1 and TRBJ2-3; the match to TRBD1 covers 7 bases. V shed 3 bases, J shed 1 base, and the junction held 4 bases outside the gene matches. The CDR3 loop spans 15 amino acids. CDR1 and CDR2 (germline): NSQYPW, LRSPGD (reference sequence). CDR3 in amino acids: CTCSARTGRAETLYF. The part of the CDR3 DNA that was read is TGCACCTGCAGTGCTCGGACAGGCCGTGCAGAA.

This clone has at least ten counts. Gene names and germline match the mouse. The read terminates 4 residues before the CDR3 end, so the remaining end is supplied by the germline J gene. The chain carries TRBV19 and TRBJ2-7; D perhaps matches TRBD1 (6 bases). V lost 5 bases and J lost 3, with 9 bases in between. The length of the CDR3 is 12 residues. Per the germline V gene, CDR1 is FNHDT and CDR2 is SITEND (reference sequence). The CDR3 sequence: CASSLQGYEQYF. The sequenced CDR3 bases are TGTGCCAGCAGCCTACAGGGCTAT.

About this clone itself: Mouse gene names and germline throughout. The read ends 4 residues shy of where the CDR3 ends; the end is completed using the germline J gene. The genes are TRBV19 and TRBJ2-7; TRBD2 matches 9 bases. Losses at the gene ends were 1 base for V and 3 bases for J; bases not matched to a gene: 5. Per germline, CDR1 FNHDT and CDR2 SITEND (reference sequence). The CDR3 is 15 residues long. CDR3 DNA, as far as it was read: TGTGCCAGCAGTATAAATCTCTGGGGGGGCTAT. Encoded protein: CASSINLWGGY. The complete CDR3 sequence is CASSINLWGGYEQYF.